This T cell receptor (beta chain) is drawn from a study of PD-L1 blockade in urothelial cancer. Study at large: Blood analysis took place 3 weeks (second dose) and 6 weeks after treatment start.

TCRdb's copy holds only in-frame clones and misses some; the assay was immunoSEQ multiplex PCR. The top ten hold under 15% of the sample, which has approximately 72,000 clones, approximately 83% seen once. This sample's time point: pretreatment peripheral blood. V lost 4 bases and J 4 bases, leaving 12 bases between the germline ends. The CDR3 has 14 amino acids. Per germline, CDR1 SGHKS and CDR2 YYEKEE (reference sequence). Material: PBMCs, obtained around atezolizumab (anti-PD-L1) treatment. The chain uses TRBV5-5 and TRBJ1-5, with unresolved D. This clonotype was sampled from a man in his fifties or sixties with urothelial cancer. The DNA for the CDR3 is TGTGCCAGCAGCGGAGGGTCATGGAATCAGCCCCAGCATTTT. This sequence encodes CASSGGSWNQPQHF.